One sample yielded the 30 T cell receptor beta chains listed below, sequenced in a study of T cells in Graves' hyperthyroidism and ophthalmopathy (dated by TCRdb to the late 2010s). Libraries were prepared through multiplex PCR. TCRdb names Illumina HiSeq 2000 as the instrument used. The TCR beta CDR3 regions were amplified from RNA transcripts. A first-round RT-PCR of the TCR CDR3 used the HTBI primer set with the Qiagen OneStep RT-PCR kit. The public reads were run again by TCRdb, first through fastp at Q25 and then through MiXCR, and only productive beta chains were kept. Each entry merges the rows of one CDR3 protein and shows their most common DNA and genes. Recorded for this sample are 380,000 or so distinct CDR3 sequences; about a fifth of them occurred a single time. Roughly 3.5% of the sample is held by the ten biggest clonotypes. Material: blood. These receptors all come from a woman younger than 35 with Graves' hyperthyroidism.

This clonotype was counted ten times or more. The chain couples TRBV5-6 to TRBJ1-1, with TRBD1 matching over 8 bases. CDR1 and CDR2 from the germline V gene are SGHDT and YYEEEE. Trimming took 3 bases from V and 0 from J; bases not matched to a gene: 1. The CDR3 has 14 amino acids. The CDR3 loop reads CASSWTGMNTEAFF. CDR3 in DNA: TGTGCCAGCAGCTGGACAGGGATGAACACTGAAGCTTTCTTT.

This clonotype was picked up many times. The chain combines TRBV4-1 with TRBJ1-1; TRBD1 might be the D (6 bases). V was cut by 4 bases and J by 2 bases, with 11 bases left in between. There are 14 residues in the CDR3. Germline CDR1 is MGHRA and CDR2 is YSYEKL. CDR3: CASSRLGTNTEAFF. CDR3 sequence (DNA): TGCGCCAGCAGCCGATTGGGGACAAACACTGAAGCTTTCTTT.

Many counts were recorded for this clonotype. This chain links TRBV6-1 with TRBJ1-5, with D hard to call. The germline V gene has CDR1 MNHNS and CDR2 SASEGT. This CDR3 spans 15 amino acids. V gave up 7 bases and J gave up 6 bases, with 19 bases separating them. The CDR3 DNA is TGTGCCAGCACTCTTCACGAGGATGGAGGTCAGCCCCAGCATTTT. Translated, it gives CASTLHEDGGQPQHF.

This clonotype was seen ten or more times. The V call is TRBV7-3, the J call TRBJ2-5, with 9 bases that match TRBD2. This CDR3 has 15 amino acids. The germline CDR1 and CDR2 sequences are SGHTA and FQGTGA. The junction had 4 bases not matched to a gene; V was cut back by 4 bases and J by 1 base. This CDR3 reads CASSSGLALQETQYF. The CDR3 DNA sequence: TGTGCCAGCAGCTCGGGACTAGCCCTCCAAGAGACCCAGTACTTC.

This clonotype was counted only a few times. V usage is TRBV6-1 and J usage is TRBJ2-1, with TRBD2 as a possible D gene (5 bases). The germline V gene encodes CDR1 MNHNS and CDR2 SASEGT. V was pared by 7 bases and J by 9 bases, with 25 bases between. The CDR3 runs to 16 residues. The chain's CDR3 is CASTRRENLWRSEQFF. The CDR3 DNA follows: TGTGCCAGCACCCGCCGGGAAAACCTCTGGAGGAGTGAGCAGTTCTTC.

This clonotype was counted many times. The J gene is TRBJ1-5, the V gene TRBV2, with D hard to call. Germline lookup yields CDR1 SNHLY and CDR2 FYNNEI. The CDR3 consists of 12 residues. V lost 8 bases and J 0 bases, leaving 5 bases between the germline ends. CDR3 amino acids: CASAYSNQPQHF. The CDR3 bases are TGTGCCAGCGCATATAGCAATCAGCCCCAGCATTTT.

This clonotype was seen at least ten times. The chain carries TRBV9 and TRBJ2-7; the D gene is possibly TRBD2 (5 bases). Germline V lookup: CDR1 SGDLS, CDR2 YYNGEE. The CDR3 contains 15 residues. The V end lost 0 bases, the J end lost 7 bases, and 17 bases lay between the germline ends. CDR3 amino acids: CASSVDPGSYGEQYF. CDR3 DNA: TGTGCCAGCAGCGTAGACCCGGGGTCTTACGGAGAGCAGTACTTC.

This clonotype was detected many times. V usage is TRBV2 and J usage is TRBJ2-5; 8 bases are a match to TRBD2. The V gene's germline CDR1 is SNHLY and CDR2 FYNNEI. V was pared by 5 bases and J by 5 bases, with 10 bases of the junction left unmatched. The CDR3 is 15 residues long. The DNA of the CDR3 is TGTGCCAGCAGTCGCGGACTAGCAGGTTTGGAGACCCAGTACTTC. Residues: CASSRGLAGLETQYF.

This clonotype has at least ten counts. The chain has TRBV2 and TRBJ2-5; D is possibly TRBD2 (6 bases). This CDR3 region has 13 residues. Germline CDR1 and CDR2: SNHLY and FYNNEI. Trimming removed 0 bases from V and 7 bases from J, with 9 bases in between. The CDR3 spells CASSEATRGTQYF. The CDR3 DNA follows: TGTGCCAGCAGTGAAGCGACGCGGGGGACCCAGTACTTC.

At least ten counts were recorded for this clonotype. V usage is TRBV2 and J usage is TRBJ1-5, with no clear D. CDR3 length: 13 amino acids. Trimming left V 10 bases short and J 3 bases short, with 13 bases between. Germline CDR1 and CDR2: SNHLY and FYNNEI. CDR3 in amino acids: CATSGTNNQPQHF. The CDR3 DNA reads as TGTGCCACCTCTGGAACAAACAATCAGCCCCAGCATTTT.

This clonotype was detected only a few times. The J gene is TRBJ1-1, the V gene TRBV6-1; a weak D match, TRBD1 (5 bases). CDR1 and CDR2 from the germline V gene are MNHNS and SASEGT. This CDR3 is built from 14 residues. Trimming took 6 bases from V and 1 from J, leaving 12 bases between them. The chain's CDR3 is CASSSGGENTEAFF. The DNA of the CDR3 is TGTGCCAGCAGCTCGGGGGGGGAGAACACTGAAGCTTTCTTT.

This clonotype was recorded a few times. The chain links TRBV20-1 to TRBJ2-5, with D possibly TRBD1 on 6 matching bases. The CDR3 length is 13 residues. V was pared by 2 bases and J by 5 bases, with 12 bases between. The germline V gene has CDR1 DFQATT and CDR2 SNEGSKA (reference sequence). The CDR3 nucleotides are TGCAGTGCTAGACCAGGGGCGCGGGAGACCCAGTACTTC. The encoded protein is CSARPGARETQYF.

J is TRBJ2-7 and V is TRBV6-5; possible D gene TRBD2, 5 bases. Germline V gene sequence: CDR1 MNHEY, CDR2 SVGAGI. The CDR3 extends over 14 amino acids. Trimming cost V 4 bases and J 7 bases, with 17 bases left between them. The CDR3 here is CASSLSRASGEQYF. DNA for the CDR3: TGTGCCAGCAGTTTATCAAGGGCCTCGGGAGAGCAGTACTTC.

This clonotype has ten or more counts. J is TRBJ1-1 and V is TRBV6-5, with no clear D. V shed 8 bases and J shed 3 bases, with 16 bases lying between them. This CDR3 contains 14 residues. Germline V gene lookup returns CDR1 MNHEY and CDR2 SVGAGI. The CDR3 reads CASWAGQWHTEAFF. The CDR3 DNA sequence: TGTGCCAGCTGGGCAGGCCAATGGCACACTGAAGCTTTCTTT.

This clonotype was seen ten or more times. V and J are TRBV5-5 and TRBJ2-7, with 9 bases matching TRBD1. V trimming: 4 bases; J trimming: 5 bases; junction bases outside the gene matches: 7. The CDR3 length is 14 residues. Germline-derived CDR1 and CDR2 are SGHKS and YYEKEE (reference sequence). This chain's CDR3 is CASSPPGQGNEQYF. DNA of the CDR3: TGTGCCAGCAGCCCGCCGGGACAGGGAAACGAGCAGTACTTC.

Remarks on this clonotype: A read error may explain this, as a much larger clone is one base away. The V and J genes are TRBV20-1 and TRBJ1-1, with D possibly being TRBD1 (5 bases). This CDR3 spans 14 amino acids. V was trimmed by 0 bases and J by 2 bases, leaving 10 bases between them. Germline V lookup: CDR1 DFQATT, CDR2 SNEGSKA (reference sequence). CDR3 nucleotide sequence: TGCAGTGCTAGAGACCAGGGTTCCAACACTGAAGCTTTCTTT. Encoded protein: CSARDQGSNTEAFF.

This clonotype was picked up many times. The chain joins TRBV20-1 to TRBJ1-2, with unresolved D. This CDR3 comprises 12 residues. CDR1 DFQATT and CDR2 SNEGSKA come from the germline V gene (reference sequence). V was trimmed by 6 bases and J by 8 bases, leaving 16 bases between them. The CDR3 bases are TGCAGTGCCGGGGAAGGACGTTTGGGCTACACCTTC. Translating it yields CSAGEGRLGYTF.

This chain joins TRBV6-1 and TRBJ2-7, with 10 bases fitting TRBD1. The V and J ends lost 6 bases and 3 bases, in that order; junction bases with no gene match: 2. The CDR3 contains 13 residues. Germline V gene lookup returns CDR1 MNHNS and CDR2 SASEGT. The CDR3 loop reads CASRWTGGYEQYF. CDR3 nucleotide sequence: TGTGCCAGCAGGTGGACAGGGGGCTACGAGCAGTACTTC.

Ten or more counts support this clonotype. V and J are TRBV19 and TRBJ2-7, with D uncertain. CDR3 size: 15 residues. V was cut by 3 bases and J by 2 bases, with 14 bases left in between. The germline CDR1 and CDR2 sequences are LNHDA and SQIVND (reference sequence). In DNA form, the CDR3 reads TGTGCCAGTAGTATGTCCCCTGACCCCACCTACGAGCAGTACTTC. It is translated as CASSMSPDPTYEQYF.

This clonotype occurred many times. V and J are TRBV2 and TRBJ2-5, with 15 nucleotides matching TRBD2. V shed 7 bases and J 2 bases; nucleotides not matched to a gene: 20. The CDR3 consists of 21 residues. Germline CDR1 is SNHLY and CDR2 is FYNNEI. The CDR3 loop reads CASTYRSGTSGGQDLQETQYF. The CDR3 bases are TGTGCCAGCACTTATCGGTCAGGGACTAGCGGGGGGCAGGACCTGCAAGAGACCCAGTACTTC.

This clonotype was seen ten or more times. The gene calls are TRBV11-2 and TRBJ1-1; tentatively, D is TRBD1 (6 bases). This CDR3 region has 12 residues. Germline CDR1 SGHAT, CDR2 FQNNGV. Trimming stripped 5 bases from V and 6 bases from J, with 10 bases between. The CDR3 sequence is CASSTDRSEAFF. As DNA, the CDR3 is TGTGCCAGCAGCACCGACAGGTCTGAAGCTTTCTTT.

This clonotype was seen more than once but under ten times. The chain employs TRBV11-2 and TRBJ1-3, with a tentative D call TRBD1 (6 bases). Trimming left V 5 bases short and J 4 bases short, with 15 bases between. The CDR3 covers 15 residues. Germline lookup yields CDR1 SGHAT and CDR2 FQNNGV. As DNA, the CDR3 is TGTGCCAGCAGCCGCTATGGGGGCAGGGGAAACACCATATATTTT. The encoded protein is CASSRYGGRGNTIYF.

This clonotype has ten or more counts. This sequence joins TRBV12-3 or TRBV12-4 and TRBJ2-7, with 8 bases identical to TRBD1. The CDR3 extends over 16 amino acids. Trimming took 5 bases from V and 1 from J; bases not matched to a gene: 10. The DNA of the CDR3 is TGTGCCAGCAGTCCCCCCGGGACAGGAAAATCCTACGAGCAGTACTTC. The encoded protein is CASSPPGTGKSYEQYF.

This clonotype occurred many times. The chain joins TRBV29-1 to TRBJ1-1, with no clear D. Between the trimmed V and J ends, which lost 7 bases and 3 bases, there was a span of 15 bases. The germline gives CDR1 SQVTM, CDR2 ANQGSEA. CDR3 length: 13 amino acids. CDR3 DNA sequence: TGCAGCGCCGACGGGGAATTTGACACTGAAGCTTTCTTT. Its protein product is CSADGEFDTEAFF.

This clonotype was counted ten times or more. V usage is TRBV4-2 and J usage is TRBJ2-2, with D unclear. Looked up from germline, CDR1 is LGHNA and CDR2 is YNFKEQ. Trimming removed 4 bases at V and 1 base at J, with 13 bases between. The CDR3 has 16 residues. CDR3 nucleotides: TGTGCCAGCAGCCCATACGCCAGGAGGAACACCGGGGAGCTGTTTTTT. It translates to CASSPYARRNTGELFF.

In nucleotides, the CDR3 is TGTGCCTGGAGTGTAAAGGGTCCAGAGACCCAGTACTTC. Protein sequence: CAWSVKGPETQYF. This chain uses TRBV30 with TRBJ2-5; no clear D gene. The CDR3 consists of 13 residues. Germline lookup yields CDR1 GTSNPN and CDR2 SVGIG (reference sequence). V dropped 0 bases and J dropped 4 bases, with 9 bases sitting between them. Full variable domain (missing parts from reference TRBV30 and TRBJ2-5): SQTIHQWPATLVQPVGSPLSLECTVEGTSNPNLYWYRQAAGRGLQLLFYSVGIGQISSEVPQNLSASRPQDRQFILSSKKLLLSDSGFYLCAWSVKGPETQYFGPGTRLLVL.

This clonotype was recorded at least ten times. The chain uses TRBV20-1 and TRBJ2-7; D is possibly TRBD2 (6 bases). CDR1 and CDR2 (germline): DFQATT, SNEGSKA (reference sequence). Trimming pared 3 bases from V and 3 bases from J, leaving 12 bases between. This CDR3 comprises 13 residues. CDR3 amino acids: CSARADYLYEQYF. The CDR3 DNA is TGCAGTGCTAGGGCGGACTACCTCTACGAGCAGTACTTC.

This clonotype occurred many times. The chain recombines TRBV6-5 with TRBJ1-1; D unresolved. Germline CDR1 and CDR2: MNHEY and SVGAGI. The CDR3 length is 13 residues. Trimming took off 5 bases at V and 3 bases at J, with 10 bases between the two ends. In DNA, the CDR3 is TGTGCCAGCAGTATCCTTGGGGACACTGAAGCTTTCTTT. Translation: CASSILGDTEAFF.

The CDR3 nucleotides are TGTGCCGAGGGGGATAGAGACACCATATATTTT. Its protein product is CAEGDRDTIYF. The V gene is TRBV6-1, the J gene TRBJ1-3; perhaps TRBD1 as D (6 bases). The germline V gene encodes CDR1 MNHNS and CDR2 SASEGT. Trimming pared 11 bases from V and 8 bases from J, leaving 13 bases between. This CDR3 contains 11 residues.

This clonotype was observed many times. The V and J genes are TRBV20-1 and TRBJ2-7; 9 bases map to TRBD2. This CDR3 spans 15 amino acids. V lost 0 bases, J lost 2 bases, and 5 bases stayed unmatched. The germline CDR1 and CDR2 sequences are DFQATT and SNEGSKA (reference sequence). The CDR3 region has the DNA TGCAGTGCTAGAGATCGGCGGGAGGGGACCTACGAGCAGTACTTC. Residues: CSARDRREGTYEQYF.